In its sample, the clone carrying this T cell receptor beta chain was seen a few times. Its antigen is unknown. Using immunoSEQ multiplex PCR, the repertoire was profiled, and TCRdb retains in-frame clones only, with some absent. The sample consists of fewer than 850,000 clones, 90% of them appearing once. The record originates from a study of shared clonotypes between healthy human individuals. Deletions cut 5 bases from V and 7 bases from J, with 14 bases between. The CDR3 loop spans 13 amino acids. The germline V gene encodes CDR1 SEHNR and CDR2 FQNEAQ (reference sequence). Study results and limitations: About 5.2% was the fraction of naive CD4 clonotypes found shared across a few donors. Generation of non-shared clonotypes was less probable than generation of clonotypes shared by all four donors.

This chain links TRBV7-9 with TRBJ1-1, with TRBD1 as a possible D gene (6 bases). The sequenced sample was memory CD8+ T cells from PBMCs. The subset is: CD45RO+ cells pooled with CCR7-negative TemRA cells. This receptor was identified in a man aged 18 to 29 in good health. Some clones in this sample may be carry-over from other donors' samples. The CDR3 DNA sequence: TGTGCCAGCAGCCCCGACAGGCCGATTGAAGCTTTCTTT. It codes for CASSPDRPIEAFF.